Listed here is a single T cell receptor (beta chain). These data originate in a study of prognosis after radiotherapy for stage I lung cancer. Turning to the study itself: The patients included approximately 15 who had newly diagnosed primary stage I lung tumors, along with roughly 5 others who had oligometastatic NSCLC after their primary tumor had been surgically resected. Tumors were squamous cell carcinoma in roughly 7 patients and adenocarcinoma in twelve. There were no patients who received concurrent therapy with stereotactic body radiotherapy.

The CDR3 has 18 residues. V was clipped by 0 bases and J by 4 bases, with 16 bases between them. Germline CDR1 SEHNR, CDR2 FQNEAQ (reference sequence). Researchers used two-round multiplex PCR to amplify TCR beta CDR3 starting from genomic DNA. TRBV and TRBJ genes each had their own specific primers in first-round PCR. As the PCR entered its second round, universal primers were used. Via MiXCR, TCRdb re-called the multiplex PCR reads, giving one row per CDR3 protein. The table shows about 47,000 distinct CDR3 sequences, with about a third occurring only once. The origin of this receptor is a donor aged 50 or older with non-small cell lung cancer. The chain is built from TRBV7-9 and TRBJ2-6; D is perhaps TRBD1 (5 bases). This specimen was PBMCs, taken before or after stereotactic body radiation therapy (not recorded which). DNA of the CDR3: TGTGCCAGCAGCTTAGCGGTGGCAGGGTGGGCGGGGGCCAACGTCCTGACTTTC. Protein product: CASSLAVAGWAGANVLTF. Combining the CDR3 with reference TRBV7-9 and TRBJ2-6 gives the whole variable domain DTGVSQNPRHKITKRGQNVTFRCDPISEHNRLYWYRQTLGQGPEFLTYFQNEAQLEKSRLLSDRFSAERPKGSFSTLEIQRTEQGDSAMYLCASSLAVAGWAGANVLTFGAGSRLTVL.